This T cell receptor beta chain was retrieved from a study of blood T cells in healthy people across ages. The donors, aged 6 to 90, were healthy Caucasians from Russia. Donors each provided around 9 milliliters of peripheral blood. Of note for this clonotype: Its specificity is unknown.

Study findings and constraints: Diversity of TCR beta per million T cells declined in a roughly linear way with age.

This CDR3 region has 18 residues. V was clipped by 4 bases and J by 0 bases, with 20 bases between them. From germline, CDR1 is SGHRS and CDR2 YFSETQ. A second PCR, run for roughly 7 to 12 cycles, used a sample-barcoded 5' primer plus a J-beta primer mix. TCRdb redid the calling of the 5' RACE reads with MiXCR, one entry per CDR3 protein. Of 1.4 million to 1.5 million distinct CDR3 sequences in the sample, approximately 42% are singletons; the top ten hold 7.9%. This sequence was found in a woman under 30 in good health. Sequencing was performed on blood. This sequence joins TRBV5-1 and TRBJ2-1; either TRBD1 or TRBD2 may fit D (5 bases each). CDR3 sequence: CASSPVVEGTSSYNEQFF. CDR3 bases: TGCGCCAGCAGCCCTGTAGTCGAGGGGACCAGCTCCTACAATGAGCAGTTCTTC.